This TCR beta chain was sequenced during a study of blood T cell repertoires in COVID-19. The wider study: Samples of COVID-19 (acute and convalescent) were obtained from the United States, Italy and Spain. PBMCs, B-cell-depleted T cells, or T cells provided the cDNA or gDNA that made up the material.

From germline, CDR1 is GTSNPN and CDR2 SVGIG (reference sequence). V gave up 5 bases and J gave up 8 bases; unmatched junction bases: 8. The CDR3 runs 12 residues. Methods used by the authors: The authors estimated nucleated cell counts from reference gene primer amplification. Using immunoSEQ multiplex PCR, the repertoire was profiled, and TCRdb retains in-frame clones only, with some absent. The V and J calls and the clone size are those of that table, but D and trimming were determined from the DNA. The sample gives some 300,000 clones, around nine tenths of which show up once; about 12% is in the top ten. Seattle enrolled patients during active infection and tracked them longitudinally.

Specimen: peripheral blood. The chain uses TRBV30 and TRBJ1-2; the match to TRBD1 covers 7 bases. This sequence was found in a woman in her seventies with COVID-19, enrolled during active disease. CDR3 region: CAWAKGAGGYTF. The CDR3 coding sequence is TGTGCCTGGGCAAAGGGGGCGGGGGGCTACACCTTC.